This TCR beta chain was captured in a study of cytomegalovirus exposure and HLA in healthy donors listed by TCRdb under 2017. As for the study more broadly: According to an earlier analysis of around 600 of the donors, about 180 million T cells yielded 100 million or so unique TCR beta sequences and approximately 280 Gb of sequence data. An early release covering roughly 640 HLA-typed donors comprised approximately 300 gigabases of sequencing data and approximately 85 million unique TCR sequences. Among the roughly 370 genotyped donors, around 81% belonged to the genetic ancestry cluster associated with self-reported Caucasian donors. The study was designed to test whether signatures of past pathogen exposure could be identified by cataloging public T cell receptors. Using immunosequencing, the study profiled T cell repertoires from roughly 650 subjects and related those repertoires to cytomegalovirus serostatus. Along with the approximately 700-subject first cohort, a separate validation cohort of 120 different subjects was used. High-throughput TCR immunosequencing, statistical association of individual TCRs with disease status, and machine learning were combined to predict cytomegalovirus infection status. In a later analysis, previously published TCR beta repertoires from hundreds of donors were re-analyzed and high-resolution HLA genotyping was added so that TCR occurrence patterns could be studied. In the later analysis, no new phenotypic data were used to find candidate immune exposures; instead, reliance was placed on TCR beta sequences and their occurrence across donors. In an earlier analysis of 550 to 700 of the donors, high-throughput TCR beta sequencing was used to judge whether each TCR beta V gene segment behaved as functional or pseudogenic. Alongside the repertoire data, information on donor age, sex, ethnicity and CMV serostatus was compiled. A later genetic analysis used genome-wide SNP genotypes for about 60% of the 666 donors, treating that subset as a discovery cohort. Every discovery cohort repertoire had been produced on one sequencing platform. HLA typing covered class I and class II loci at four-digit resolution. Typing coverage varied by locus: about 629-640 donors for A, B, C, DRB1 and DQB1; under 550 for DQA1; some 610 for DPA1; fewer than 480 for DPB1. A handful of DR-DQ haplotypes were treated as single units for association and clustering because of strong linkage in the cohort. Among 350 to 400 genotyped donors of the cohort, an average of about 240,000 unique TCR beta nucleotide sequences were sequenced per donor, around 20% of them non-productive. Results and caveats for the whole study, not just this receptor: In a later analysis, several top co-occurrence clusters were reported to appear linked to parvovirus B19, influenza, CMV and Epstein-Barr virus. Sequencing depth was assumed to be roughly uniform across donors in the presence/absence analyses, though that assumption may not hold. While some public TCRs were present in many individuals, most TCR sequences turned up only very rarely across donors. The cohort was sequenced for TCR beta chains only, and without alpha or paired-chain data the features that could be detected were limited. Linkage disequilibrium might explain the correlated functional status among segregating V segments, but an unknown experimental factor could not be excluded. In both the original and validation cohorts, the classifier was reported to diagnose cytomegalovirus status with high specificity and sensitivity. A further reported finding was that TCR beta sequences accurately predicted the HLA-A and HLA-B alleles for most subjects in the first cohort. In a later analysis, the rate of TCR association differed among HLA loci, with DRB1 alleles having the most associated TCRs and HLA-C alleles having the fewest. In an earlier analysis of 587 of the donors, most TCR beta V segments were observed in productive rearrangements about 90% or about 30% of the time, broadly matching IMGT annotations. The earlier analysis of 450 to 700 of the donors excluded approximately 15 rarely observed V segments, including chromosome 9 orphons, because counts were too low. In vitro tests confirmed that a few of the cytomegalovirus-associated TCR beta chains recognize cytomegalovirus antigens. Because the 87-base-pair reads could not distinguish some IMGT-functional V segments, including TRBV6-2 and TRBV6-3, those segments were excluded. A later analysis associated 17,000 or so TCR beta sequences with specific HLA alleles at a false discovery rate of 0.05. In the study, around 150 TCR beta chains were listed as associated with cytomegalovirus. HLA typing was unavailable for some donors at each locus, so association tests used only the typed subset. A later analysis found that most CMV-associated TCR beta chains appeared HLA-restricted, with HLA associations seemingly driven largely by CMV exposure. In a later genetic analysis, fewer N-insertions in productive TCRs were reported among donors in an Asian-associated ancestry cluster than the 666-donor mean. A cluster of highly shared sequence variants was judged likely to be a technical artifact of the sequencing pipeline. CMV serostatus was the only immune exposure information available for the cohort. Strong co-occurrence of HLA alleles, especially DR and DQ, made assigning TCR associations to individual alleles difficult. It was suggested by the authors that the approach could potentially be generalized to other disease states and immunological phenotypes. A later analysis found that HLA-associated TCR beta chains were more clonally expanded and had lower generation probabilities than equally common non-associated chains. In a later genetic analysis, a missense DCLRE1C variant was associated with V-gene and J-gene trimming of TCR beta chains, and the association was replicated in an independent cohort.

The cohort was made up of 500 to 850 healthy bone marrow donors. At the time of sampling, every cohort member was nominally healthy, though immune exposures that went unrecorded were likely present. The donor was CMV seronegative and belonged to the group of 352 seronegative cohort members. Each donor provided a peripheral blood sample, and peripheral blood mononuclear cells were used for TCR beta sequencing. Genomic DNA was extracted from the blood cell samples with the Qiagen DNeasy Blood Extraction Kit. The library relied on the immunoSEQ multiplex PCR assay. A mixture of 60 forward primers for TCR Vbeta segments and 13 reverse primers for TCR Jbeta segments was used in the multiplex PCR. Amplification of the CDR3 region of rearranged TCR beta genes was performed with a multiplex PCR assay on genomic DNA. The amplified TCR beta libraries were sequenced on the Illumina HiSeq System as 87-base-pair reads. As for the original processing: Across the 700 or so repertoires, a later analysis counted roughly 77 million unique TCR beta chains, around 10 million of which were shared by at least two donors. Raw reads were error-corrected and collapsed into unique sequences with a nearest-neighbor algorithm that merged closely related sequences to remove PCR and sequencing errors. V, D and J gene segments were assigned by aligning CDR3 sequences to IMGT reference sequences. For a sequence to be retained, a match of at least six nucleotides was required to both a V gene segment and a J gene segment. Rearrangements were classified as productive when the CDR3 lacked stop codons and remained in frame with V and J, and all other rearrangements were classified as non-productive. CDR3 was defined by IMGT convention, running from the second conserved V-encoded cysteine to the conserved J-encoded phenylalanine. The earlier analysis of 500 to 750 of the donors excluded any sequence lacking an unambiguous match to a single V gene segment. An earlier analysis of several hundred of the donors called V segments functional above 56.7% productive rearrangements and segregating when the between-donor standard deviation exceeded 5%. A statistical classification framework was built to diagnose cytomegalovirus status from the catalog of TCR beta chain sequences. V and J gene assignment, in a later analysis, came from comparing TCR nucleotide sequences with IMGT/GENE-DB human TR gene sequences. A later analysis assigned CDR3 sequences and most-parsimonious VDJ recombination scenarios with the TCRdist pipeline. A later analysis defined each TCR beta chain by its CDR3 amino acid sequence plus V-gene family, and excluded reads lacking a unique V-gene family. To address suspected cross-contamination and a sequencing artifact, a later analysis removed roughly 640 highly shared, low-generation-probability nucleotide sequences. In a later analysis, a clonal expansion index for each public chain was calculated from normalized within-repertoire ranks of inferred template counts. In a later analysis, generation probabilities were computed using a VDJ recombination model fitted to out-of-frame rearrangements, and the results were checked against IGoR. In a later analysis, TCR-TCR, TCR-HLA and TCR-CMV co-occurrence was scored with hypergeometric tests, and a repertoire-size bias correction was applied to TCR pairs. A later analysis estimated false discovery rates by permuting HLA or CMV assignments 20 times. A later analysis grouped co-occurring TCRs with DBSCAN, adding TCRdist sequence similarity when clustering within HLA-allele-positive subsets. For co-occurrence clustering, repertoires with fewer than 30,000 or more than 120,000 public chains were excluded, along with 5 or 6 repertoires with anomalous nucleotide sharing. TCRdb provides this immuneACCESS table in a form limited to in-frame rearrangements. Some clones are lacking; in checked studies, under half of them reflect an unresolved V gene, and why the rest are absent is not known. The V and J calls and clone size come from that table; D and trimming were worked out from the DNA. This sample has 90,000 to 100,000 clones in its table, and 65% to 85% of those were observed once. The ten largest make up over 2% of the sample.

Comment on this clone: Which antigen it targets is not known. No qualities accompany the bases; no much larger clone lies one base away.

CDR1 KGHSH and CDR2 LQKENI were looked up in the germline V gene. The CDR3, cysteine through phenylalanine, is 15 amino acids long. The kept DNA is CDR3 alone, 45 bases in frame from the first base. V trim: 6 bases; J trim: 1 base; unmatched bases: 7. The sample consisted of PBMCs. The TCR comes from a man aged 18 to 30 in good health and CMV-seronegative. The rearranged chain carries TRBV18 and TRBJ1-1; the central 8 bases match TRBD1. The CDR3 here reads CASSLDRVKNTEAFF. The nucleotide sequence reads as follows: TGTGCCAGCTCCCTGGACAGGGTCAAGAACACTGAAGCTTTCTTT.